The 32 T cell receptor beta chains given below trace back to one sample, sequenced in a study of cytomegalovirus exposure and HLA in healthy donors. The PCR employed 60 Vbeta primers together with 13 Jbeta primers. Repertoires were generated with immunoSEQ multiplex PCR, while TCRdb's copy carries only in-frame clones and drops some. The table lists roughly 72,000 clones, 65% to 85% of them singletons, with about 22% in the top ten. Input material: PBMCs. The source is a woman aged 40-49 years in good health and CMV-seropositive.

The V gene is TRBV19, the J gene TRBJ2-7; a possible D gene is TRBD2 (6 bases). The CDR3 is 15 residues long. V shed 5 bases and J shed 3 bases, with 17 bases lying between them. CDR1 is LNHDA, CDR2 SQIVND, per germline (reference sequence). CDR3 residues: CASSQLSGSGYEQYF. In DNA form, the CDR3 reads TGTGCCAGTAGTCAACTAAGCGGGTCGGGCTACGAGCAGTACTTC.

V gene TRBV5-1 combines with J gene TRBJ2-3, with TRBD2 identical over 8 bases. Germline CDR1 SGHRS, CDR2 YFSETQ. The V gene end was trimmed by 3 bases and the J gene end by 4 bases; junction bases not matched to a gene: 10. CDR3 length equals 16 residues. This CDR3 reads CASSSRERGYSDTQYF. The CDR3 DNA reads as TGCGCCAGCAGCTCCCGGGAGCGGGGGTATTCAGATACGCAGTATTTT. Full variable domain (missing parts from reference TRBV5-1 and TRBJ2-3): KAGVTQTPRYLIKTRGQQVTLSCSPISGHRSVSWYQQTPGQGLQFLFEYFSETQRNKGNFPGRFSGRQFSNSRSEMNVSTLELGDSALYLCASSSRERGYSDTQYFGPGTRLTVL.

This clone has more than one count but fewer than ten. V gene TRBV5-6 combines with J gene TRBJ2-3, with TRBD2 matching over 10 bases. This CDR3 is 15 amino acids long. Germline V CDR1 and CDR2: SGHDT, YYEEEE. Trimming removed 0 bases from V and 5 bases from J; junction bases left unmatched: 3. The CDR3 DNA is TGTGCCAGCAGCTTGGGGGCTAGCGGGAGAGATACGCAGTATTTT. Translation gives CASSLGASGRDTQYF.

This chain uses TRBV4-1 with TRBJ2-5; possibly TRBD1 for D (6 bases). The germline V and J ends were trimmed by 3 bases and 5 bases, with 10 bases remaining between them. CDR1 and CDR2 from the germline V gene are MGHRA and YSYEKL. CDR3 length: 13 residues. In DNA form, the CDR3 reads TGCGCCAGCAGCCAGGGGGCTCTCGAGACCCAGTACTTC. It encodes CASSQGALETQYF.

The chain is built from TRBV5-1 and TRBJ2-6, with 7 bases that match TRBD1. This CDR3 comprises 18 residues. Germline V gene data show CDR1 as SGHRS and CDR2 as YFSETQ. V lost 4 bases to trimming and J lost 0 bases; unmatched junction nucleotides: 10. This CDR3 is CASSVGQWVISGANVLTF. The CDR3 nucleotides are TGCGCCAGCAGCGTGGGACAGTGGGTAATCTCTGGGGCCAACGTCCTGACTTTC.

The V and J genes are TRBV15 and TRBJ1-4, with D perhaps TRBD1 (5 bases). Germline lookup yields CDR1 LNHNV and CDR2 YYDKDF (reference sequence). CDR3 length: 15 amino acids. With 0 bases removed from V and 6 bases from J, the gap between germline ends came to 11 bases. CDR3 in amino acids: CATSREGDWDEKLFF. CDR3 DNA sequence: TGTGCCACCAGCAGAGAAGGGGACTGGGATGAAAAACTGTTTTTT. Full variable domain (missing parts from reference TRBV15 and TRBJ1-4): DAMVIQNPRYQVTQFGKPVTLSCSQTLNHNVMYWYQQKSSQAPKLLFHYYDKDFNNEADTPDNFQSRRPNTSFCFLDIRSPGLGDTAMYLCATSREGDWDEKLFFGSGTQLSVL.

V and J are TRBV5-6 and TRBJ1-5, with a tentative D call TRBD1 (6 bases). This CDR3 comprises 14 residues. Per germline, CDR1 SGHDT and CDR2 YYEEEE. V dropped 0 bases and J dropped 8 bases, with 12 bases sitting between them. The CDR3 protein is CASSLGQGIKPQHF. In DNA, the CDR3 is TGTGCCAGCAGCTTGGGGCAGGGGATAAAGCCCCAGCATTTT.

J is TRBJ1-5 and V is TRBV27; 8 bases are a match to TRBD1. The CDR3 sequence is 15 residues long. Trimming removed 1 base from V and 6 bases from J; junction bases left unmatched: 5. Germline CDR1 reads MNHEY; CDR2 reads SMNVEV (reference sequence). Here the CDR3 reads CASSLYGTGSQPQHF. The CDR3 DNA sequence: TGTGCCAGCAGTTTATACGGGACAGGAAGTCAGCCCCAGCATTTT.

This chain links TRBV2 with TRBJ2-3; TRBD1 might be the D (5 bases). The ends were cut back, 9 bases at V and 2 bases at J, with 12 bases in the middle. CDR1 SNHLY and CDR2 FYNNEI come from the germline V gene. The CDR3 runs 13 residues. The CDR3 DNA reads as TGTGCCAGTAAAGGGGCAGTCACAGATACGCAGTATTTT. This gives the protein CASKGAVTDTQYF. Drawing the rest from reference TRBV2 and TRBJ2-3, the complete variable domain is EPEVTQTPSHQVTQMGQEVILRCVPISNHLYFYWYRQILGQKVEFLVSFYNNEISEKSEIFDDQFSVERPDGSNFTLKIRSTKLEDSAMYFCASKGAVTDTQYFGPGTRLTVL.

This clone was seen just once. The chain employs TRBV5-1 and TRBJ2-1; a possible D gene is TRBD2 (6 bases). V was clipped by 0 bases and J by 3 bases, with 13 bases between them. The CDR3 totals 16 residues. The germline CDR1 and CDR2 sequences are SGHRS and YFSETQ. DNA for the CDR3: TGCGCCAGCAGCTTGGACTACGGGAGACGCTACAATGAGCAGTTCTTC. It translates to CASSLDYGRRYNEQFF.

This chain links TRBV11-3 with TRBJ1-1; D may be TRBD1 (5 bases). Germline V lookup: CDR1 SGHNT, CDR2 YENEEA. The length of the CDR3 is 16 residues. The V end was cut by 2 bases, the J end by 2 bases, with 15 bases between. The CDR3 nucleotides read TGTGCCAGCAGCTTAAGATCTGTGGGGCCTAACACTGAAGCTTTCTTT. Amino acid sequence: CASSLRSVGPNTEAFF.

This clone showed up just a few times. J is TRBJ1-4 and V is TRBV29-1, with 9 nucleotides matching TRBD1. This CDR3 region has 13 residues. V shed 7 bases, J shed 7 bases, and the junction held 7 bases outside the gene matches. CDR1 is SQVTM, CDR2 ANQGSEA, per germline. Here the CDR3 DNA reads TGCAGCGGACGAGGACAGGGGACTGAAAAACTGTTTTTT. It is translated as CSGRGQGTEKLFF.

This chain joins TRBV4-1 and TRBJ2-1; possibly TRBD2 for D (5 bases). Per germline, CDR1 MGHRA and CDR2 YSYEKL. The CDR3 totals 14 residues. V shed 1 base and J shed 6 bases, with 10 bases lying between them. The CDR3 here is CASSQVTSSNEQFF. The CDR3 DNA sequence: TGCGCCAGCAGCCAAGTTACTAGTAGCAATGAGCAGTTCTTC.

As DNA, the CDR3 is TGTGCCAGCAGAGGACTTGTGGGGGAGGGCCTATTCGAGCAGTACTTC. This gives the protein CASRGLVGEGLFEQYF. The chain links TRBV2 to TRBJ2-7; 7 bases line up with TRBD2. This CDR3 comprises 16 residues. Trimming cost V 6 bases and J 6 bases; bases outside gene matches: 17. Germline lookup yields CDR1 SNHLY and CDR2 FYNNEI.

The chain uses TRBV28 and TRBJ2-2; no firm D call. Trimming removed 7 bases at V and 10 bases at J, with 13 bases between. The CDR3 has 12 amino acids. Germline V lookup: CDR1 MDHEN, CDR2 SYDVKM. In DNA form, the CDR3 reads TGTGCCAGCAACTCCTATGCGGTGGAGCTGTTTTTT. Encoded protein: CASNSYAVELFF. Full variable domain (remainder filled in from reference TRBV28 and TRBJ2-2): DVKVTQSSRYLVKRTGEKVFLECVQDMDHENMFWYRQDPGLGLRLIYFSYDVKMKEKGDIPEGYSVSREKKERFSLILESASTNQTSMYLCASNSYAVELFFGEGSRLTVL.

This chain links TRBV30 with TRBJ1-2; D is undetermined. The CDR3 is made up of 12 amino acids. V dropped 1 base and J dropped 4 bases, with 7 bases sitting between them. CDR1 and CDR2 (germline): GTSNPN, SVGIG (reference sequence). This chain's CDR3 is CAWSGSGYGYTF. DNA for the CDR3: TGTGCCTGGAGTGGTTCGGGCTATGGCTACACCTTC.

The chain joins TRBV5-1 to TRBJ2-5; TRBD1 matches 9 bases. V shed 4 bases and J 6 bases; nucleotides not matched to a gene: 10. The CDR3 spans 15 residues. Germline-derived CDR1 and CDR2 are SGHRS and YFSETQ. For the CDR3, the DNA is TGCGCCAGCAGCCGAGGACCCGGGACAGGGAAGACCCAGTACTTC. Amino acid sequence: CASSRGPGTGKTQYF.

The chain employs TRBV7-2 and TRBJ1-1; possibly TRBD1 for D (6 bases). V was pared by 5 bases and J by 7 bases, with 8 bases between. CDR3 length: 11 residues. The germline V gene encodes CDR1 SGHTA and CDR2 FQGNSA. CDR3 loop: CASSTGFEAFF. The CDR3 DNA sequence: TGTGCCAGCAGCACAGGGTTTGAAGCTTTCTTT. Based on the CDR3 plus reference TRBV7-2 and TRBJ1-1, the full variable domain is GAGVSQSPSNKVTEKGKDVELRCDPISGHTALYWYRQSLGQGLEFLIYFQGNSAPDKSGLPSDRFSAERTGGSVSTLTIQRTQQEDSAVYLCASSTGFEAFFGQGTRLTVV.

This clone came up once. This rearrangement joins TRBV5-1 to TRBJ1-4; TRBD1 matches 7 bases. Losses at the gene ends were 5 bases for V and 2 bases for J; bases not matched to a gene: 3. The CDR3 loop spans 14 amino acids. Germline CDR1 is SGHRS and CDR2 is YFSETQ. The CDR3, as DNA: TGCGCCAGCAGAGAGGGGGCGACTAATGAAAAACTGTTTTTT. This codes for CASREGATNEKLFF.

The genes are TRBV2 and TRBJ1-1; maybe TRBD1 (5 bases). Germline V gives CDR1 SNHLY, CDR2 FYNNEI. This CDR3 is 12 amino acids long. V dropped 7 bases and J dropped 4 bases, with 10 bases sitting between them. This CDR3 reads CASNRGITEAFF. CDR3 bases: TGTGCCAGCAATAGGGGAATCACTGAAGCTTTCTTT.

The rearrangement joins TRBV27 to TRBJ1-6, with unresolved D. Germline loops: CDR1 MNHEY, CDR2 SMNVEV (reference sequence). Trimming pared 2 bases from V and 9 bases from J, leaving 14 bases between. The CDR3 contains 15 residues. CDR3 DNA: TGTGCCAGCAGTTTAGAGGCCTTCCTCGGTTCACCCCTCCACTTT. Encoded protein: CASSLEAFLGSPLHF.

This clone has just one count. The rearrangement links TRBV6-5 to TRBJ1-4, with a tentative D call TRBD1 (6 bases). V was shortened by 6 bases and J by 11 bases, with 19 bases between the two germline ends. Germline V lookup: CDR1 MNHEY, CDR2 SVGAGI. This CDR3 comprises 14 residues. The CDR3 DNA is TGTGCCAGCAGGAGCAATTACGAGGGGGGGAAACTGTTTTTT. It is translated as CASRSNYEGGKLFF.

The chain links TRBV7-6 to TRBJ1-1; D perhaps matches TRBD1 (6 bases). The CDR3 length is 12 residues. CDR1 is SGHVS, CDR2 FNYEAQ, per germline. Trimming stripped 3 bases from V and 8 bases from J, with 10 bases between. The CDR3: CASSFRTAEAFF. CDR3 in DNA: TGTGCCAGCAGCTTCAGGACAGCAGAAGCTTTCTTT.

The V call is TRBV5-1, the J call TRBJ2-1; 9 bases are shared with TRBD1. V was clipped by 2 bases and J by 5 bases; unmatched bases: 8. The CDR3 totals 16 residues. CDR1 SGHRS and CDR2 YFSETQ come from the germline V gene. The CDR3 region has the DNA TGCGCCAGCAGCTTACCAACCGGGACAGGGAACAATGAGCAGTTCTTC. Its translation: CASSLPTGTGNNEQFF.

The CDR3 DNA reads as TGCGCCAGCAGCCGACCCCCATTGCCGGGACAGCACTACGAGCAGTACTTC. It is translated as CASSRPPLPGQHYEQYF. The chain recombines TRBV4-1 with TRBJ2-7, with 7 bases that match TRBD1. The CDR3 consists of 17 residues. With V trimmed by 4 bases and J by 3 bases, 15 bases remained unmatched. The V gene's germline CDR1 is MGHRA and CDR2 YSYEKL.

The genes are TRBV7-9 and TRBJ2-2; no clear D gene. The CDR3 runs 12 residues. The V gene lost 5 bases and the J gene lost 6 bases, with 7 bases spanning the gap. Germline V gives CDR1 SEHNR, CDR2 FQNEAQ (reference sequence). CDR3 protein: CASSPVPGELFF. The CDR3, as DNA: TGTGCCAGCAGCCCGGTTCCCGGGGAGCTGTTTTTT.

The chain couples TRBV7-6 to TRBJ2-3, with D perhaps matching TRBD2 (6 bases). The CDR3 is made up of 16 amino acids. Germline V CDR1 and CDR2: SGHVS, FNYEAQ. V was cut by 0 bases and J by 8 bases, with 18 bases left in between. The DNA for the CDR3 is TGTGCCAGCAGCTTAGCTGCGGGACGGAGGGCAGGTACGCAGTATTTT. Protein sequence: CASSLAAGRRAGTQYF.

The chain is built from TRBV7-2 and TRBJ1-1; 9 positions match TRBD1. This CDR3 region has 14 residues. With V trimmed by 6 bases and J by 5 bases, 7 bases remained unmatched. In germline, CDR1 is SGHTA, CDR2 FQGNSA. CDR3 in amino acids: CASRHDRGSTEAFF. The CDR3 nucleotides are TGTGCCAGCAGACACGACAGGGGGTCGACTGAAGCTTTCTTT. The whole variable domain, remainder taken from reference TRBV7-2 and TRBJ1-1, is GAGVSQSPSNKVTEKGKDVELRCDPISGHTALYWYRQSLGQGLEFLIYFQGNSAPDKSGLPSDRFSAERTGGSVSTLTIQRTQQEDSAVYLCASRHDRGSTEAFFGQGTRLTVV.

The chain is built from TRBV25-1 and TRBJ2-5, with D tentatively TRBD1 (6 bases). Germline V lookup: CDR1 MGHDK, CDR2 SYGVNS. V gave up 4 bases and J gave up 5 bases, with 20 bases separating them. This CDR3 is 16 amino acids long. CDR3 sequence reads: CASSGMGAPLAETQYF. The DNA for the CDR3 is TGTGCCAGCAGTGGAATGGGGGCTCCCTTGGCGGAGACCCAGTACTTC. Full variable domain (rest looked up from reference TRBV25-1 and TRBJ2-5): EADIYQTPRYLVIGTGKKITLECSQTMGHDKMYWYQQDPGMELHLIHYSYGVNSTEKGDLSSESTVSRIRTEHFPLTLESARPSHTSQYLCASSGMGAPLAETQYFGPGTRLLVL.

The chain uses TRBV5-1 and TRBJ1-2; TRBD1 might be the D (5 bases). CDR3 length equals 15 residues. Trimming shortened V by 0 bases and J by 6 bases, and 15 bases separated the two germline ends. The germline CDR1 and CDR2 sequences are SGHRS and YFSETQ. The CDR3 nucleotides are TGCGCCAGCAGCTTGGGTGCAGGGATGGAAAATGGCTACACCTTC. This codes for CASSLGAGMENGYTF.

The genes are TRBV2 and TRBJ1-1, with D possibly TRBD1 on 5 matching bases. The germline CDR1 and CDR2 sequences are SNHLY and FYNNEI. V lost 7 bases, J lost 3 bases, and 9 bases lay in between. This CDR3 has 12 residues. The CDR3 DNA is TGTGCCAGCATTCAGGGATACACTGAAGCTTTCTTT. It codes for CASIQGYTEAFF.

The CDR3 sequence: CASGQQASRTDTQYF. The CDR3 coding sequence is TGTGCCAGCGGCCAACAGGCATCACGCACAGATACGCAGTATTTT. The genes are TRBV11-1 and TRBJ2-3, with TRBD1 as a possible D gene (5 bases). The CDR3 runs 15 residues. In germline, CDR1 is SGHAT, CDR2 FQDESV (reference sequence). Between the trimmed V and J ends, which lost 8 bases and 1 base, there was a span of 16 bases.